The 30 T cell receptor beta chains in this list originate from one sample, sequenced in a study of blood T cell repertoires in COVID-19. Here immunoSEQ multiplex PCR was the method, and the copy in TCRdb shows in-frame clones only, minus some. The sample has around 220,000 clones, 70% to 90% seen once. Source material: peripheral blood. These receptors were collected from a man aged 45-65 years with acute or convalescent COVID-19.

The rearrangement joins TRBV29-1 to TRBJ1-4; D might be TRBD1 (5 bases). Trimming removed 8 bases from V and 5 bases from J, with 18 bases in between. CDR1 and CDR2 (germline): SQVTM, ANQGSEA. CDR3 length: 14 residues. CDR3 sequence (DNA): TGCAGCTTTTGTGGGGCAGCAGAAAATGAAAAACTGTTTTTT. This translates into CSFCGAAENEKLFF.

In this sample, this clone turned up a few times. This chain joins TRBV5-1 and TRBJ2-7, with D possibly matching TRBD1 (6 bases). Germline CDR1 reads SGHRS; CDR2 reads YFSETQ. The V end lost 3 bases, the J end lost 3 bases, and 16 bases lay between the germline ends. The CDR3 is made up of 15 amino acids. The CDR3 DNA sequence: TGCGCCAGCAGCTCCCCAGGGGACGGGCTCTACGAGCAGTACTTC. Translation gives CASSSPGDGLYEQYF.

The J gene is TRBJ1-1, the V gene TRBV28; TRBD1 matches 8 bases. The germline V gene encodes CDR1 MDHEN and CDR2 SYDVKM. The CDR3 is made up of 15 amino acids. V was pared by 5 bases and J by 4 bases, with 9 bases of the junction left unmatched. Here the CDR3 DNA reads TGTGCCAGCAGTGCCAATCAGGGGGCTGGCACTGAAGCTTTCTTT. Translation: CASSANQGAGTEAFF.

The CDR3 loop reads CASSQQGAPGNYGYTF. CDR3 in DNA: TGTGCCAGCAGTCAACAGGGGGCGCCGGGTAACTATGGCTACACCTTC. The genes are TRBV7-8 and TRBJ1-2; 9 bases agree with TRBD1. Trimming cost V 6 bases and J 1 base; bases outside gene matches: 9. The germline gives CDR1 SGHVS, CDR2 FQNEAQ. This CDR3 is built from 16 residues.

The gene calls are TRBV6-5 and TRBJ1-1; D unclear. CDR1 and CDR2 (germline): MNHEY, SVGAGI. The CDR3 sequence is 12 residues long. V was cut by 7 bases and J by 11 bases, with 17 bases left in between. The CDR3: CASMGGGPGAFF. CDR3 sequence (DNA): TGTGCCAGCATGGGAGGCGGGCCGGGGGCTTTCTTT.

The rearrangement joins TRBV6-5 to TRBJ1-2; D is unclear. CDR1 and CDR2 (germline): MNHEY, SVGAGI. Trimming left V 0 bases short and J 8 bases short, with 10 bases between. CDR3 size: 13 residues. CDR3 sequence reads: CASSYSPSGGYTF. The CDR3 DNA reads TGTGCCAGCAGTTACTCTCCTTCGGGGGGCTACACCTTC.

The chain links TRBV5-1 to TRBJ1-1; TRBD1 is a possible D gene (5 bases). In germline, CDR1 is SGHRS, CDR2 YFSETQ. This CDR3 is 14 amino acids long. V was shortened by 0 bases and J by 7 bases, with 13 bases between the two germline ends. The CDR3 nucleotides read TGCGCCAGCAGCTTGGCCGCGACAGCGGGTGAAGCTTTCTTT. Translated, it gives CASSLAATAGEAFF.

The chain combines TRBV30 with TRBJ1-2; D is ambiguous. Trimming left V 8 bases short and J 3 bases short, with 13 bases between. The CDR3 is made up of 12 amino acids. Germline-derived CDR1 and CDR2 are GTSNPN and SVGIG (reference sequence). The CDR3 nucleotides are TGTGCCCGCTCTGGCGGCTACTATGGCTACACCTTC. Translation: CARSGGYYGYTF. The entire variable domain, with the rest obtained from reference TRBV30 and TRBJ1-2, is as follows: SQTIHQWPATLVQPVGSPLSLECTVEGTSNPNLYWYRQAAGRGLQLLFYSVGIGQISSEVPQNLSASRPQDRQFILSSKKLLLSDSGFYLCARSGGYYGYTFGSGTRLTVV.

The chain is built from TRBV5-1 and TRBJ1-2, with D perhaps TRBD1 (5 bases). The CDR3 runs 11 residues. V was trimmed by 5 bases and J by 9 bases, leaving 11 bases between them. Germline lookup yields CDR1 SGHRS and CDR2 YFSETQ. CDR3 loop: CASRNGQSYTF. The CDR3 DNA follows: TGCGCCAGCAGAAACGGACAAAGCTACACCTTC.

This clone has a single count. The chain has TRBV15 and TRBJ1-4; D not certain. The CDR3 consists of 14 residues. Per germline, CDR1 LNHNV and CDR2 YYDKDF (reference sequence). Trimming removed 0 bases at V and 4 bases at J, with 6 bases between. The CDR3 is CATSRDVGNEKLFF. CDR3 coding DNA: TGTGCCACCAGCAGAGATGTCGGTAATGAAAAACTGTTTTTT.

This chain connects TRBV6-5 to TRBJ1-1; perhaps TRBD1 as D (5 bases). The germline gives CDR1 MNHEY, CDR2 SVGAGI. The CDR3 runs 15 residues. Trimming cost V 1 base and J 4 bases, with 13 bases left between them. The CDR3: CASSYLAGGGTEAFF. Here the CDR3 DNA reads TGTGCCAGCAGTTACTTGGCGGGGGGAGGCACTGAAGCTTTCTTT.

The rearrangement links TRBV12-3 or TRBV12-4 to TRBJ2-1; no clear D gene. The CDR3 covers 12 residues. Trimming left V 3 bases short and J 5 bases short, with 5 bases between. The CDR3 bases are TGTGCCAGCAGTTTGCTAGACAATGAGCAGTTCTTC. Protein sequence: CASSLLDNEQFF.

This sequence joins TRBV5-5 and TRBJ2-6; D gene uncertain. Between the trimmed V and J ends, which lost 2 bases and 0 bases, there was a span of 15 bases. Germline V lookup: CDR1 SGHKS, CDR2 YYEKEE (reference sequence). The CDR3 consists of 18 residues. The CDR3: CASSFTNSLSSGANVLTF. DNA for the CDR3: TGTGCCAGCAGCTTCACCAACAGCCTTTCCTCTGGGGCCAACGTCCTGACTTTC. Combining the CDR3 with reference TRBV5-5 and TRBJ2-6 gives the whole variable domain DAGVTQSPTHLIKTRGQQVTLRCSPISGHKSVSWYQQVLGQGPQFIFQYYEKEERGRGNFPDRFSARQFPNYSSELNVNALLLGDSALYLCASSFTNSLSSGANVLTFGAGSRLTVL.

J is TRBJ2-1 and V is TRBV5-8; D may be TRBD2 (6 bases). CDR1 and CDR2 (germline): SGHTS, YDEGEE. This CDR3 comprises 14 residues. Deletions cut 2 bases from V and 13 bases from J, with 19 bases between. Here the CDR3 DNA reads TGTGCCAGCAGCTTACAACCAGGGACTGCCGTACAGTTCTTC. This translates into CASSLQPGTAVQFF.

This clone was recorded many times. The chain uses TRBV18 and TRBJ2-5; 7 bases are shared with TRBD1. Germline CDR1 and CDR2: KGHSH and LQKENI. The CDR3 sequence is 15 residues long. V dropped 6 bases and J dropped 2; count of bases not matched to a gene: 9. CDR3 loop: CASSPGQPGQETQYF. Written as DNA, the CDR3 is TGTGCCAGCTCCCCGGGACAGCCGGGGCAAGAGACCCAGTACTTC.

V is TRBV5-1 and J is TRBJ1-1; 8 bases are shared with TRBD1. The germline V gene has CDR1 SGHRS and CDR2 YFSETQ. V lost 2 bases to trimming and J lost 3 bases; unmatched junction nucleotides: 3. CDR3 length: 14 amino acids. CDR3 amino acids: CASSFWGQDTEAFF. The CDR3 bases are TGCGCCAGCAGCTTTTGGGGACAGGACACTGAAGCTTTCTTT.

The J gene is TRBJ1-1, the V gene TRBV4-1; D unresolved. The germline V and J ends were trimmed by 1 base and 6 bases, with 15 bases remaining between them. CDR1 and CDR2 from the germline V gene are MGHRA and YSYEKL. This CDR3 is built from 15 residues. CDR3 in DNA: TGCGCCAGCAGCCAAGGGACGAGGGCTGGCGCTGAAGCTTTCTTT. It specifies CASSQGTRAGAEAFF.

This clone has a handful of counts. The V and J genes are TRBV19 and TRBJ2-1; 12 nucleotides match TRBD1. Germline V gene data show CDR1 as LNHDA and CDR2 as SQIVND (reference sequence). The CDR3 runs 16 residues. V was clipped by 4 bases and J by 8 bases; unmatched bases: 9. The CDR3 nucleotides read TGTGCCAGTAGTACCCAGGGACAGGGGGCTGTCCATGAGCAGTTCTTC. This sequence encodes CASSTQGQGAVHEQFF.

The DNA for the CDR3 is TGTGCCAGTAGCCCAGACAGGGCTCCCCGTGAGACCCAGTACTTC. This translates into CASSPDRAPRETQYF. The chain has TRBV19 and TRBJ2-5, with TRBD1 matching 7 bases. Per the germline V gene, CDR1 is LNHDA and CDR2 is SQIVND (reference sequence). V shed 6 bases, J shed 5 bases, and the junction held 12 bases outside the gene matches. The CDR3 runs 15 residues.

This chain uses TRBV7-9 with TRBJ1-6; D possibly corresponds to TRBD1 (5 bases). The CDR3 is 15 amino acids. V dropped 5 bases and J dropped 5 bases, with 13 bases sitting between them. Germline V lookup: CDR1 SEHNR, CDR2 FQNEAQ (reference sequence). CDR3 protein: CASSAIGGDNSPLHF. DNA for the CDR3: TGTGCCAGCAGCGCGATCGGGGGAGATAATTCACCCCTCCACTTT.

The chain carries TRBV18 and TRBJ2-3, with 9 bases that match TRBD2. The trim removed 3 bases at V and 5 bases at J, leaving 9 bases unmatched. The CDR3 covers 16 residues. Germline lookup yields CDR1 KGHSH and CDR2 LQKENI. The CDR3 reads CASSPAASGAGDTQYF. Here the CDR3 DNA reads TGTGCCAGCTCACCCGCGGCTAGCGGGGCGGGAGATACGCAGTATTTT.

In this sample, this clone turned up a few times. The rearrangement links TRBV14 to TRBJ1-3, with 10 bases identical to TRBD1. The V gene end was trimmed by 0 bases and the J gene end by 0 bases; junction bases not matched to a gene: 11. Germline V CDR1 and CDR2: SGHDN, FVKESK. CDR3 size: 20 residues. The CDR3 region is CASSQEGGTGAFLSGNTIYF. DNA of the CDR3: TGTGCCAGCAGCCAAGAAGGTGGGACAGGGGCCTTTCTCTCTGGAAACACCATATATTTT.

The chain recombines TRBV4-1 with TRBJ1-4; no firm D call. CDR1 MGHRA and CDR2 YSYEKL come from the germline V gene. CDR3 length: 14 residues. V lost 0 bases and J 8 bases, leaving 10 bases between the germline ends. Written as DNA, the CDR3 is TGCGCCAGCAGCCAAGATCTGTTGGAGGAAAAACTGTTTTTT. Its translation: CASSQDLLEEKLFF.

The chain employs TRBV3-1 (or the pseudogene TRBV3-2) and TRBJ1-3; TRBD1 matches 10 bases. The J segment lost 5 bases and the V segment lost 1 base, leaving 5 bases of the junction unmatched. The germline gives CDR1 LGHDT, CDR2 YNNKEL (reference sequence). The CDR3 covers 16 residues. CDR3 amino acids: CASSQGSGQGRNTIYF. As DNA, the CDR3 is TGTGCCAGCAGCCAAGGATCGGGACAGGGGCGAAACACCATATATTTT.

The V gene is TRBV10-2, the J gene TRBJ2-7; 8 bases agree with TRBD1. Germline CDR1 and CDR2: WSHSY and SAAADI. V was pared by 0 bases and J by 2 bases, with 3 bases of the junction left unmatched. This CDR3 is 15 amino acids long. CDR3: CASSESNRGTYEQYF. The CDR3 bases are TGCGCCAGCAGTGAGTCAAACAGGGGGACCTACGAGCAGTACTTC.

The chain couples TRBV5-5 to TRBJ1-2; 11 nucleotides line up with TRBD1. The germline V gene encodes CDR1 SGHKS and CDR2 YYEKEE (reference sequence). The junction had 5 bases not matched to a gene; V was cut back by 2 bases and J by 2 bases. The CDR3 covers 16 residues. The CDR3 DNA reads as TGTGCCAGCAGCTTCGGGACAGGGGGGTCGAACTATGGCTACACCTTC. Protein product: CASSFGTGGSNYGYTF.

This chain joins TRBV15 and TRBJ2-7; tentatively, D is TRBD1 (7 bases). Germline-derived CDR1 and CDR2 are LNHNV and YYDKDF (reference sequence). The CDR3 length is 14 residues. Between the trimmed V and J ends, which lost 1 base and 5 bases, there was a span of 12 bases. The CDR3 region has the DNA TGTGCCACCAGCAGAGTAGGGGGCGGGAACGAGCAGTACTTC. It codes for CATSRVGGGNEQYF.

The J gene is TRBJ2-6, the V gene TRBV7-2; D possibly corresponds to TRBD1 (6 bases). The CDR3 spans 15 residues. The germline V and J ends were trimmed by 5 bases and 4 bases, with 12 bases remaining between them. CDR1 is SGHTA, CDR2 FQGNSA, per germline. The chain's CDR3 is CASSPQGSGANVLTF. The CDR3 nucleotides are TGTGCCAGCAGCCCCCAGGGGTCCGGGGCCAACGTCCTGACTTTC.

The CDR3 sequence is CASSSAGVNTEAFF. CDR3 DNA sequence: TGTGCCAGCAGCTCTGCTGGAGTTAACACTGAAGCTTTCTTT. The chain has TRBV11-2 and TRBJ1-1; unclear D gene. V was cut by 4 bases and J by 2 bases, with 11 bases left in between. Germline lookup yields CDR1 SGHAT and CDR2 FQNNGV. The CDR3 contains 14 residues.

The chain joins TRBV10-1 to TRBJ1-1; maybe TRBD1 (5 bases). V shed 0 bases and J shed 1 base, with 12 bases lying between them. This CDR3 comprises 16 residues. From germline, CDR1 is WNHNN and CDR2 SYGVQD (reference sequence). The DNA of the CDR3 is TGCGCCAGCAGTGAGTCGGGGCAAGGTTCGAACACTGAAGCTTTCTTT. The encoded protein is CASSESGQGSNTEAFF.